A selection of T cell receptor beta chains follows, all from one sample in a study of shared clonotypes between healthy human individuals. Sequenced by immunoSEQ multiplex PCR; TCRdb stores in-frame clones only, minus some. The table lists about a million clones, over 75% of them singletons. The sequenced sample consisted of memory CD4+ T cells sorted from blood. The receptors derive from a man between 18 and 35 years old in good health. Both conserved end residues are part of each CDR3. The D gene is left open where the match is weak. Clone size is shown for a subset of rows, as once, few, many or a class of expanded clone.

J | D | V | size | DNA | CDR3
TRBJ2-7 | TRBD2 | TRBV4-3 | - | TGCGCCAGCAGCCAAGAGGGGGGGCTAGCGGGGCTAGCCTACGAGCAGTACTTC | CASSQEGGLAGLAYEQYF
TRBJ1-1 | TRBD1 | TRBV29-1 | - | TGCAGCGTTGGGGACAGGCTGGGGGCTTTCTTT | CSVGDRLGAFF
TRBJ2-6 | - | TRBV7-2 | many | TGTGCCAGCAGCTTAGGCACTGGGGCCAACGTCCTGACTTTC | CASSLGTGANVLTF
TRBJ2-7 | - | TRBV6-5 | - | TGTGCCAGCACCTCTCGCGTCCCTGCCGAGCAGTACTTC | CASTSRVPAEQYF
TRBJ1-5 | - | TRBV19 | many | TGTGCCAGTAGTATAGATCTCACAGGGACTAGCAATCAGCCCCAGCATTTT | CASSIDLTGTSNQPQHF
TRBJ2-3 | - | TRBV29-1 | - | TGCAGCGTTGGAAGCGGGAGCACAGATACGCAGTATTTT | CSVGSGSTDTQYF
TRBJ2-7 | TRBD2 | TRBV11-2 | - | TGTGCCAGCAGCTTAGCCTTGTCTAGCGGGCAGCAGTACTTC | CASSLALSSGQQYF
TRBJ2-7 | TRBD2 | TRBV2 | - | TGTGCCAGCAGGGCCGCCGGGACTAGCGGGAGGGGAAACGAGCAGTACTTC | CASRAAGTSGRGNEQYF
TRBJ2-5 | TRBD2 | TRBV27 | once | TGTGCCAGCAGTTTATCGGCGGGGGGGCCGCGAGAGACCCAGTACTTC | CASSLSAGGPRETQYF
TRBJ1-5 | TRBD1 | TRBV19 | once | TGTGCCAGTAGTTACCAGGGGGGGGTTCAGCCCCAGCATTTT | CASSYQGGVQPQHF
TRBJ2-7 | TRBD1 | TRBV10-3 | - | TGTGCCATCAGAAAAGGACAGGGCTACGAGCAGTACTTC | CAIRKGQGYEQYF
TRBJ2-1 | - | TRBV4-1 | - | TGCGCCAGCAGCCAAGCAGGGGTCTCCTACAATGAGCAGTTCTTC | CASSQAGVSYNEQFF
TRBJ1-4 | - | TRBV21-1 | - | - | CASSKVGPGAPGGKLFF
TRBJ2-7 | TRBD2 | TRBV5-4 | - | TGTGCCAGCAGCACCGGGACTAGCAAGTACGAGCAGTACTTC | CASSTGTSKYEQYF
TRBJ1-1 | TRBD1 | TRBV29-1 | - | TGCAGCGCTCATGCCTCGGGACAGGTGAACACTGAAGCTTTCTTT | CSAHASGQVNTEAFF
TRBJ2-3 | TRBD2 | TRBV25-1 | many | TGTGCCAGCAGTGAGTGGGGGACTAGCGGGAAGACAGATACGCAGTATTTT | CASSEWGTSGKTDTQYF
TRBJ2-5 | TRBD2 | TRBV14 | - | TGTGCCAGCGGGACTAGCGGGATCAATGGGCCCCAGTACTTC | CASGTSGINGPQYF
TRBJ2-3 | - | TRBV7-9 | - | TGTGCCAGCAGCCCTCGGGGCGGGGGCACAGATACGCAGTATTTT | CASSPRGGGTDTQYF
TRBJ1-2 | TRBD1 | TRBV2 | - | TGTGCCAGCAGCGAAGGACAGGGTCGGTATGGCTACACCTTC | CASSEGQGRYGYTF
TRBJ1-3 | - | TRBV30 | - | TGTGCCTTGGGGACCGGGACACCTGGAAACACCATATATTTT | CALGTGTPGNTIYF
TRBJ2-5 | TRBD2 | TRBV6-6 | - | TGTGCCAGCAGTTACGGGACTAGCGGGAGCAAGACCCAGTACTTC | CASSYGTSGSKTQYF
TRBJ2-7 | - | TRBV6-6 | - | TGTGCCAGCAGTTACGAAGACGAGCAGTACTTC | CASSYEDEQYF
TRBJ2-7 | - | TRBV4-3 | once | TGCGCCAGCAGTGGTCAGCCGACCTACGAGCAGTACTTC | CASSGQPTYEQYF
TRBJ1-1 | - | TRBV11-2 | - | TGTGCCAGCAGCTTTAGGGTAAGGATCGAAGCTTTCTTT | CASSFRVRIEAFF
TRBJ1-1 | - | TRBV7-2 | - | TGTGCCAGCAGCTTAGAAAGGGGAACTGAAGCTTTCTTT | CASSLERGTEAFF
TRBJ1-5 | - | TRBV30 | - | TGTGCCTGGAGTGGGGGGGGCAGCAATCAGCCCCAGCATTTT | CAWSGGGSNQPQHF
TRBJ1-4 | TRBD1 | TRBV19 | few | TGTGCCAGTAGTCAATGGACAGGGGTCGAAAAACTGTTTTTT | CASSQWTGVEKLFF
TRBJ1-5 | - | TRBV6-1 | - | TGTGCCAGCAGTGAAGCAGGGGATCAGCCCCAGCATTTT | CASSEAGDQPQHF
TRBJ2-5 | - | TRBV9 | - | TGTGCCAGCAGCGGAGTGGAAGGACAGACCCAGTACTTC | CASSGVEGQTQYF
TRBJ2-3 | TRBD1 | TRBV6-5 | - | TGTGCCAGCAGCGACCGCAGGGGGACAGATACGCAGTATTTT | CASSDRRGTDTQYF